The clone carrying this T cell receptor (beta chain) was counted a few times. The sample comes from a study of T-cell reconstitution after alpha-beta-depleted transplantation in children. During its preparation, the TCRbeta library received unique molecular identifiers. Using its own MiXCR run on the PCR reads, TCRdb lists one record per CDR3 protein. The profile covers some 240,000 distinct CDR3 sequences, with approximately 12% appearing a single time and roughly 2.6% taken by the ten largest. The clonotype comes from a human donor who donated a stem cell graft to a child with acute lymphoblastic leukemia. The sequencing here drew on PBMCs from the stem cell graft donor, taken from the stem cell graft.

The CDR3 DNA reads TGTGCCAGCAGCCAATTCAAGGGGGGGATTAGTCAGCCCCAGCATTTT. Protein sequence: CASSQFKGGISQPQHF. The chain joins TRBV4-2 to TRBJ1-5; D possibly corresponds to TRBD1 (6 bases). This CDR3 spans 16 amino acids. Per the germline V gene, CDR1 is LGHNA and CDR2 is YNFKEQ. Trimming pared 2 bases from V and 6 bases from J, leaving 17 bases between.